The table lists the clone carrying this T cell receptor (beta chain) with a count of one. This entry belongs to a study of T cell changes during pregnancy in multiple sclerosis. The germline V gene encodes CDR1 SGHAT and CDR2 FQNNGV. The CDR3 has 12 residues. The ends were cut back, 2 bases at V and 1 base at J, with 3 bases in the middle. Clones were sequenced by immunoSEQ multiplex PCR, and TCRdb holds only the in-frame ones, with some missing. Found here are around 45,000 clones, 80% to 90% of them singletons; the top ten hold around 7.9%. The chain has TRBV11-2 and TRBJ2-7, with D uncertain. The sequenced sample was CD8+ T cells from peripheral blood mononuclear cells, obtained in the second trimester of pregnancy. This sequence originates from a female donor with multiple sclerosis, enrolled in a pregnancy study. The CDR3 here is CASSLLSYEQYF. The CDR3 DNA follows: TGTGCCAGCAGCTTACTATCCTACGAGCAGTACTTC.